These 20 T cell receptor beta chains came from one sample sequenced in a study of CD8 T cells in ankylosing spondylitis. One entry per CDR3 protein results from TCRdb running MiXCR on the 5' RACE reads. The table shows 180,000 or so distinct CDR3 sequences, with 9.5% to 13% occurring only once. Sequencing used blood, either unsorted or a sorted T cell fraction (not recorded which). The source of these receptors is a male donor with ankylosing spondylitis or in good health (not recorded which).

The sample holds many counts of this clonotype. The chain has TRBV3-1 and TRBJ2-2; 12 bases are shared with TRBD2. The germline CDR1 and CDR2 sequences are LGHDT and YNNKEL (reference sequence). The CDR3 runs 17 residues. V lost 4 bases, J lost 1 base, and 4 bases stayed unmatched. The CDR3 region has the DNA TGTGCCAGCAGCCCGACTAGCGGGAGTTTGAACACCGGGGAGCTGTTTTTT. Amino acids: CASSPTSGSLNTGELFF.

The sample holds many counts of this clonotype. The chain carries TRBV24-1 and TRBJ1-6; D remains unclear. V was cut by 7 bases and J by 0 bases, with 15 bases left in between. The CDR3 runs to 17 residues. CDR1 KGHDR and CDR2 SFDVKD come from the germline V gene. The CDR3 loop is CATRSTSESSYNSPLHF. The CDR3 region has the DNA TGTGCCACCAGGAGTACGTCGGAGAGCTCCTATAATTCACCCCTCCACTTT.

This clonotype was recorded at least ten times. The chain couples TRBV20-1 to TRBJ1-5, with 7 bases identical to TRBD1. This CDR3 comprises 14 residues. Per the germline V gene, CDR1 is DFQATT and CDR2 is SNEGSKA (reference sequence). Trimming at V came to 3 bases and at J to 0 bases, leaving 2 bases not matched to a gene. This CDR3 is CSASRDSSNQPQHF. The CDR3 DNA is TGCAGTGCTAGTCGGGACAGTAGCAATCAGCCCCAGCATTTT.

This clonotype was counted ten times or more. The chain carries TRBV5-1 and TRBJ2-1, with D possibly being TRBD1 (6 bases). Germline lookup yields CDR1 SGHRS and CDR2 YFSETQ. V was clipped by 4 bases and J by 6 bases, with 14 bases between them. CDR3 length equals 14 residues. CDR3 nucleotide sequence: TGCGCCAGCAGCGTCCCCCGGGACACCAATGAGCAGTTCTTC. This sequence encodes CASSVPRDTNEQFF.

This clonotype turned up a few times. The genes are TRBV27 and TRBJ2-1, with 7 bases lining up with TRBD1. The V and J ends lost 5 bases and 0 bases, in that order; junction bases with no gene match: 10. The CDR3 runs 17 residues. Germline V gene sequence: CDR1 MNHEY, CDR2 SMNVEV (reference sequence). The CDR3 region is CASSPGQGQSSYNEQFF. The CDR3 DNA follows: TGTGCCAGCAGTCCTGGGCAGGGACAGTCCTCCTACAATGAGCAGTTCTTC.

About this clonotype itself: With a much larger clone just one base away, this may be a read error. The chain links TRBV5-1 to TRBJ2-5; D call uncertain. The CDR3 sequence is 14 residues long. The germline V gene has CDR1 SGHRS and CDR2 YFSETQ. CDR3 sequence reads: CAGSLIDLQETQYF. The CDR3 coding sequence is TGCGCCGGCAGCTTGATAGACCTTCAAGAGACCCAGTACTTC.

The genes are TRBV5-6 and TRBJ1-5; 7 nucleotides align to TRBD1. Germline loops: CDR1 SGHDT, CDR2 YYEEEE. The CDR3 has 20 amino acids. J gave up 3 bases and V 5 bases, and 23 bases lay outside the gene matches. In DNA, the CDR3 is TGTGCCAGCAGTTCGACACCCGGGACAGAGGGCTACGCTGACAATCAGCCCCAGCATTTT. It encodes CASSSTPGTEGYADNQPQHF. Supplemented by reference TRBV5-6 and TRBJ1-5, the full variable domain reads DAGVTQSPTHLIKTRGQQVTLRCSPKSGHDTVSWYQQALGQGPQFIFQYYEEEERQRGNFPDRFSGHQFPNYSSELNVNALLLGDSALYLCASSSTPGTEGYADNQPQHFGDGTRLSIL.

The rearrangement joins TRBV6-1 to TRBJ1-5, with 9 bases fitting TRBD1. Germline V lookup: CDR1 MNHNS, CDR2 SASEGT. This CDR3 has 16 residues. Trimming cost V 4 bases and J 5 bases; bases outside gene matches: 9. The CDR3 DNA reads TGTGCCAGCAGTGGTAGCCCGGGACAGGGTGATCAGCCCCAGCATTTT. This sequence encodes CASSGSPGQGDQPQHF.

V gene TRBV19 combines with J gene TRBJ2-1; possible D gene TRBD1, 5 bases. This CDR3 spans 14 amino acids. V lost 5 bases, J lost 10 bases, and 18 bases lay in between. The germline V gene encodes CDR1 LNHDA and CDR2 SQIVND (reference sequence). CDR3 residues: CASSPKGAIGEQFF. Written as DNA, the CDR3 is TGTGCCAGTAGTCCGAAAGGGGCCATAGGCGAGCAGTTCTTC.

This clonotype has more than one count but fewer than ten. V gene TRBV5-1 combines with J gene TRBJ2-3; 15 positions agree with TRBD2. CDR3 length: 18 amino acids. J lost 2 bases, V lost 2 bases, and 6 bases had no gene match. Germline values: CDR1 SGHRS, CDR2 YFSETQ. This CDR3 is CASSLPGLAGGYTDTQYF. The CDR3 nucleotides read TGCGCCAGCAGCTTACCGGGACTAGCGGGGGGTTACACAGATACGCAGTATTTT.

This clonotype was recorded at least ten times. The chain joins TRBV28 to TRBJ2-7, with D possibly matching TRBD2 (5 bases). Trimming cost V 1 base and J 0 bases, with 19 bases left between them. CDR3 length: 18 residues. Germline V gives CDR1 MDHEN, CDR2 SYDVKM. The CDR3 spells CASSLSRGLGSLSYEQYF. The CDR3 nucleotides are TGTGCCAGCAGTTTATCCCGGGGTCTGGGCAGTCTCTCCTACGAGCAGTACTTC.

This clonotype was recorded at least ten times. This chain joins TRBV24-1 and TRBJ2-1; D gene ambiguous. The germline V and J ends were trimmed by 9 bases and 0 bases, with 14 bases remaining between them. The V gene's germline CDR1 is KGHDR and CDR2 SFDVKD. CDR3 length: 15 residues. The CDR3: CATSPRTTSYNEQFF. The CDR3 DNA follows: TGTGCCACCTCACCTCGGACGACCTCCTACAATGAGCAGTTCTTC.

This clonotype was seen repeatedly, ten times or more. The chain links TRBV28 to TRBJ1-4, with D possibly TRBD1 on 5 matching bases. The V end was cut by 2 bases, the J end by 8 bases, with 18 bases between. CDR1 and CDR2 (germline): MDHEN, SYDVKM. The CDR3 sequence is 16 residues long. DNA for the CDR3: TGTGCCAGCAGTTTACTCTCTGCGGACACGGGAGAAAAACTGTTTTTT. Its protein is CASSLLSADTGEKLFF.

In its sample, this clonotype is medium-sized. The chain combines TRBV4-2 with TRBJ2-1; tentative D call: TRBD2 (6 bases). The length of the CDR3 is 15 residues. Germline values: CDR1 LGHNA, CDR2 YNFKEQ. V gave up 4 bases and J gave up 6 bases, with 16 bases separating them. The CDR3 bases are TGTGCCAGCAGCCCCAAACACGGGACTCTCAATGAGCAGTTCTTC. It encodes CASSPKHGTLNEQFF.

For this clonotype: A much bigger clone sits one base away, suggesting this may be a read error. The V and J genes are TRBV10-3 and TRBJ2-5, with 8 bases lining up with TRBD2. The CDR3 covers 15 residues. Germline CDR1 is ENHRY and CDR2 is SYGVKD. CDR3 DNA: TGTGCCATCAGTGAGTCTAGCGGGATCCAAGAGGCCCAGTACTTC. Its protein product is CAISESSGIQEAQYF.

This chain links TRBV15 with TRBJ2-3; TRBD1 might be the D (6 bases). The CDR3 consists of 13 residues. Trimming stripped 9 bases from V and 5 bases from J, with 15 bases between. Germline values: CDR1 LNHNV, CDR2 YYDKDF (reference sequence). CDR3 region: CATAGTRGDTQYF. DNA for the CDR3: TGTGCCACTGCCGGGACAAGAGGAGATACGCAGTATTTT.

Comments on this clonotype: This may arise from a read error, as a much more abundant clone is one base away. This sequence joins TRBV4-2 and TRBJ2-2, with 10 bases lining up with TRBD2. The CDR3 totals 16 residues. J was trimmed by 1 base and V by 5 bases; bases with no gene match: 4. Looked up from germline, CDR1 is LGHNA and CDR2 is YNFKEQ. The CDR3 loop reads CASSSGTSVNTGELFF. The CDR3 bases are TGTGCCAGCAGCTCCGGGACTAGCGTGAACACCGGGGAGCTGTTTTTT.

This clonotype was seen at least ten times. The V gene is TRBV9, the J gene TRBJ2-7, with no clear D. Germline V gene lookup returns CDR1 SGDLS and CDR2 YYNGEE. V gave up 0 bases and J gave up 0 bases, with 7 bases separating them. The CDR3 is made up of 14 amino acids. In DNA, the CDR3 is TGTGCCAGCAGCGTAGGGCGGAACTCCTACGAGCAGTACTTC. Translation: CASSVGRNSYEQYF. Based on the CDR3 plus reference TRBV9 and TRBJ2-7, the full variable domain is DSGVTQTPKHLITATGQRVTLRCSPRSGDLSVYWYQQSLDQGLQFLIQYYNGEERAKGNILERFSAQQFPDLHSELNLSSLELGDSALYFCASSVGRNSYEQYFGPGTRLTVT.

At least ten counts were recorded for this clonotype. The chain links TRBV9 to TRBJ2-3; 10 nucleotides agree with TRBD2. Germline V gives CDR1 SGDLS, CDR2 YYNGEE. V trimming: 3 bases; J trimming: 4 bases; junction bases outside the gene matches: 8. The CDR3 spans 16 residues. CDR3 coding DNA: TGTGCCAGCAGCGCCGGTCAACTAGCGGGATCAGATACGCAGTATTTT. It codes for CASSAGQLAGSDTQYF.

V and J are TRBV6-1 and TRBJ1-1; D is possibly TRBD1 (5 bases). From germline, CDR1 is MNHNS and CDR2 SASEGT. The CDR3 is 15 amino acids. The V and J ends lost 5 bases and 4 bases respectively, with 17 bases between them. The CDR3 sequence is CASSPQGGVGTEAFF. The CDR3 nucleotides read TGTGCCAGCAGTCCCCAGGGAGGTGTGGGCACTGAAGCTTTCTTT.